Each of the 20 T cell receptor beta chains below was sequenced from the same sample in a study of T cell changes during pregnancy in multiple sclerosis. Assay used: immunoSEQ multiplex PCR; TCRdb lists only in-frame clones, some missing. The sample includes about 100,000 clones, 94% of them seen just once. The material sequenced was peripheral blood, taken before pregnancy. These receptors originate from a female donor with multiple sclerosis, enrolled in a pregnancy study.

This sequence joins TRBV4-2 and TRBJ2-3, with 8 bases identical to TRBD2. This CDR3 is 19 amino acids long. Germline-derived CDR1 and CDR2 are LGHNA and YNFKEQ. With 0 bases clipped from V and 0 bases from J, the junction kept 11 bases outside the gene matches. CDR3 in DNA: TGTGCCAGCAGCCAAGATTCTACTAGCGGAAGCGGTAGCACAGATACGCAGTATTTT. Protein sequence: CASSQDSTSGSGSTDTQYF.

The chain recombines TRBV27 with TRBJ1-5; D perhaps matches TRBD1 (6 bases). V was pared by 5 bases and J by 4 bases, with 12 bases between. The germline V gene has CDR1 MNHEY and CDR2 SMNVEV (reference sequence). This CDR3 has 14 amino acids. CDR3 sequence reads: CASSIQGWNQPQHF. The CDR3 DNA follows: TGTGCCAGCAGTATACAGGGTTGGAATCAGCCCCAGCATTTT.

The chain carries TRBV4-1 and TRBJ2-2, with D possibly TRBD2 on 5 matching bases. Germline CDR1 is MGHRA and CDR2 is YSYEKL. V was shortened by 1 base and J by 2 bases, with 11 bases between the two germline ends. The CDR3 has 16 residues. As DNA, the CDR3 is TGCGCCAGCAGCCAAGGGCCCCGGGAAAACACCGGGGAGCTGTTTTTT. It specifies CASSQGPRENTGELFF.

The chain employs TRBV5-4 and TRBJ1-1, with 7 bases identical to TRBD1. J lost 8 bases, V lost 5 bases, and 9 bases had no gene match. The V gene's germline CDR1 is SGHNT and CDR2 YYREEE (reference sequence). The CDR3 is made up of 13 amino acids. The CDR3 nucleotides are TGTGCCAGCAGTAACAGGGGCGCGGCGGAAGCTTTCTTT. It translates to CASSNRGAAEAFF.

J is TRBJ2-2 and V is TRBV5-4, with TRBD2 matching 9 bases. CDR1 SGHNT and CDR2 YYREEE come from the germline V gene (reference sequence). V lost 5 bases to trimming and J lost 7 bases; unmatched junction nucleotides: 6. This CDR3 contains 14 residues. CDR3 region: CASSSLAGGGELFF. The DNA of the CDR3 is TGTGCCAGCAGTTCACTAGCGGGTGGCGGGGAGCTGTTTTTT.

V gene TRBV7-8 combines with J gene TRBJ1-4; 8 nucleotides agree with TRBD1. This CDR3 region has 18 residues. Unmatched junction bases numbered 14, after V lost 6 bases and J lost 2 bases. Germline CDR1 is SGHVS and CDR2 is FQNEAQ. CDR3 sequence reads: CASSRLLTGGTTNEKLFF. CDR3 nucleotides: TGTGCCAGCAGTCGCCTACTTACAGGGGGTACGACTAATGAAAAACTGTTTTTT.

This chain links TRBV7-9 with TRBJ2-7, with a possible D match to TRBD2 (6 bases). The V gene lost 5 bases and the J gene lost 5 bases, with 10 bases spanning the gap. The germline CDR1 and CDR2 sequences are SEHNR and FQNEAQ (reference sequence). This CDR3 has 12 amino acids. This CDR3 is CASSPSAHEQYF. For the CDR3, the DNA is TGTGCCAGCAGCCCTAGCGCCCACGAGCAGTACTTC.

The V and J genes are TRBV5-8 and TRBJ2-7; 9 bases are shared with TRBD1. Germline assignment: CDR1 SGHTS and CDR2 YDEGEE. V lost 4 bases, J lost 1 base, and 9 bases stayed unmatched. CDR3 length: 16 amino acids. CDR3 DNA sequence: TGTGCCAGCAGCGTGGGAACAGGGGGCCGTTCCTACGAGCAGTACTTC. Its protein is CASSVGTGGRSYEQYF.

The chain recombines TRBV7-2 with TRBJ2-3; D unclear. CDR1 and CDR2 (germline): SGHTA, FQGNSA. This CDR3 comprises 15 residues. With 5 bases removed from V and 0 bases from J, the gap between germline ends came to 12 bases. The CDR3 DNA reads TGTGCCAGCAGCCCAGCTGGCGGTAGCACAGATACGCAGTATTTT. It specifies CASSPAGGSTDTQYF.

This chain links TRBV15 with TRBJ2-1; 10 bases align to TRBD1. The CDR3 spans 16 residues. In germline, CDR1 is LNHNV, CDR2 YYDKDF (reference sequence). Trimming removed 1 base from V and 6 bases from J; junction bases left unmatched: 6. The CDR3 sequence: CATSRAGTGVGNEQFF. The CDR3 DNA reads as TGTGCCACCAGCAGAGCCGGGACAGGGGTCGGCAATGAGCAGTTCTTC.

The chain combines TRBV9 with TRBJ2-5, with D maybe TRBD2 (6 bases). Trimming cost V 4 bases and J 4 bases, with 11 bases left between them. The CDR3 is 13 residues long. The germline gives CDR1 SGDLS, CDR2 YYNGEE. The CDR3 reads CASSSRLGETQYF. The CDR3 coding sequence is TGTGCCAGCAGCTCCCGACTAGGAGAGACCCAGTACTTC.

For the CDR3, the DNA is TGTGCCGCCGCGAGGGTTCCAGATACGCAGTATTTT. The encoded protein is CAAARVPDTQYF. This chain joins TRBV2 and TRBJ2-3, with D tentatively TRBD2 (5 bases). The CDR3 runs 12 residues. CDR1 and CDR2 from the germline V gene are SNHLY and FYNNEI. The V gene lost 11 bases and the J gene lost 4 bases, with 13 bases spanning the gap.

The chain joins TRBV19 to TRBJ2-1, with a weak D call TRBD2 (6 bases). The V gene lost 5 bases and the J gene lost 7 bases, with 18 bases spanning the gap. Germline V gives CDR1 LNHDA, CDR2 SQIVND (reference sequence). The CDR3 is 15 amino acids. The CDR3 coding sequence is TGTGCCAGTAGTGAGGCGCGGGGAGCTTGGAATGAGCAGTTCTTC. It yields the protein CASSEARGAWNEQFF.

This chain joins TRBV6-1 and TRBJ1-2; D gene uncertain. The germline CDR1 and CDR2 sequences are MNHNS and SASEGT. Trimming left V 2 bases short and J 3 bases short, with 10 bases between. The CDR3 covers 14 residues. The DNA of the CDR3 is TGTGCCAGCAGTGAACGGGTCAGTTACTATGGCTACACCTTC. Translation gives CASSERVSYYGYTF.

The chain links TRBV19 to TRBJ2-7, with TRBD1 matching over 9 bases. Germline trimming cut 1 base from V and 6 bases from J; bases unmatched to any gene: 4. This CDR3 has 14 amino acids. CDR1 is LNHDA, CDR2 SQIVND, per germline (reference sequence). DNA of the CDR3: TGTGCCAGTAGTATAGCTGGGACAGGGAGCGAGCAGTACTTC. Translated: CASSIAGTGSEQYF.

The chain links TRBV11-2 to TRBJ2-7; no clear D gene. From germline, CDR1 is SGHAT and CDR2 FQNNGV. CDR3 size: 16 residues. V was clipped by 2 bases and J by 0 bases, with 14 bases between them. CDR3 sequence (DNA): TGTGCCAGCAGCTTATGGTCTACGGAGAGCTCCTACGAGCAGTACTTC. Its protein is CASSLWSTESSYEQYF. Combining the CDR3 with reference TRBV11-2 and TRBJ2-7 gives the whole variable domain EAGVAQSPRYKIIEKRQSVAFWCNPISGHATLYWYQQILGQGPKLLIQFQNNGVVDDSQLPKDRFSAERLKGVDSTLKIQPAKLEDSAVYLCASSLWSTESSYEQYFGPGTRLTVT.

The V gene is TRBV7-6, the J gene TRBJ1-5; the D gene is possibly TRBD1 (5 bases). Per germline, CDR1 SGHVS and CDR2 FNYEAQ. The CDR3 is 13 amino acids. With 5 bases removed from V and 5 bases from J, the gap between germline ends came to 10 bases. The CDR3 loop reads CASSEDNYQPQHF. CDR3 nucleotide sequence: TGTGCCAGCAGCGAGGACAACTATCAGCCCCAGCATTTT.

This rearrangement joins TRBV4-1 to TRBJ2-7, with 13 bases lining up with TRBD2. The V gene's germline CDR1 is MGHRA and CDR2 YSYEKL. With V trimmed by 4 bases and J by 4 bases, 4 bases remained unmatched. There are 15 residues in the CDR3. As DNA, the CDR3 is TGCGCCAGCAGCCTAGGACTAGCGGGAGCGTACGAGCAGTACTTC. This translates into CASSLGLAGAYEQYF.

This chain uses TRBV5-6 with TRBJ2-5, with a possible D match to TRBD1 (6 bases). CDR3 size: 14 residues. From germline, CDR1 is SGHDT and CDR2 YYEEEE. V gave up 4 bases and J gave up 2 bases, with 12 bases separating them. The CDR3 DNA follows: TGTGCCAGCAGCCGGACAGAAGAGCAAGAGACCCAGTACTTC. The encoded protein is CASSRTEEQETQYF.

This chain joins TRBV18 and TRBJ1-1; no reliable D call. The V gene's germline CDR1 is KGHSH and CDR2 LQKENI. The V end was cut by 2 bases, the J end by 1 base, with 11 bases between. The CDR3 extends over 15 amino acids. Here the CDR3 DNA reads TGTGCCAGCTCACCAAGCGTGCGGTGGAACACTGAAGCTTTCTTT. Translated: CASSPSVRWNTEAFF. The full variable domain, in which reference TRBV18 and TRBJ1-1 provide the parts outside the CDR3, is NAGVMQNPRHLVRRRGQEARLRCSPMKGHSHVYWYRQLPEEGLKFMVYLQKENIIDESGMPKERFSAEFPKEGPSILRIQQVVRGDSAAYFCASSPSVRWNTEAFFGQGTRLTVV.